This entry describes one T cell receptor (beta chain). The V gene lost 6 bases and the J gene lost 3 bases, with 18 bases spanning the gap. The V gene's germline CDR1 is MNHEY and CDR2 SMNVEV (reference sequence). This CDR3 contains 15 residues. The entry originates in a study of blood T cell repertoires in COVID-19. At the level of the study: Whether acute or convalescent, the COVID-19 samples came from the United States, Italy and Spain. In each case, the material was cDNA or gDNA derived from T cells, B-cell-depleted T cells, or PBMCs.

Original analysis: For nucleated cells, counts were estimated from reference gene primer amplification. The data were produced by immunoSEQ multiplex PCR, yet TCRdb's version contains in-frame clones alone and is incomplete. V and J calls and clone size come straight from that table; D and trimming were deduced from the DNA. This table has fewer than 100,000 clones, around 87% appearing once. The receptor was isolated from a human donor with acute or convalescent COVID-19. The donor label of this sample is uncertain. Material for sequencing was peripheral blood. The V and J genes are TRBV27 and TRBJ2-7, with D perhaps TRBD1 (7 bases). The CDR3 sequence: CASRIGRGAYYEQYF. The CDR3 DNA follows: TGTGCCAGCAGGATAGGCAGGGGGGCTTACTACGAGCAGTACTTC.